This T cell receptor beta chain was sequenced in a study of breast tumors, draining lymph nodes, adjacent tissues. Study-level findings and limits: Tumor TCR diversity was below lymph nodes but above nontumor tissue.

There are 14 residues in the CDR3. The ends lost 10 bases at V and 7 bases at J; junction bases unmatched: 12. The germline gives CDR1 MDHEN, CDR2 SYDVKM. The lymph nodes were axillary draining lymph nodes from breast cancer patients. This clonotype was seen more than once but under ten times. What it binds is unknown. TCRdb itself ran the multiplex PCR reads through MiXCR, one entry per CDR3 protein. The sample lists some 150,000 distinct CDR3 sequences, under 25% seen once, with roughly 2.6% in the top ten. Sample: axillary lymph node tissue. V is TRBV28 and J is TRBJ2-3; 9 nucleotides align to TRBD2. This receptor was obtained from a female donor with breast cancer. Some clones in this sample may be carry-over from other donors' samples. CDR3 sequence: CATFLSGSVNTQYF. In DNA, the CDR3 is TGTGCCACGTTCCTTAGCGGGAGTGTGAATACGCAGTATTTT.